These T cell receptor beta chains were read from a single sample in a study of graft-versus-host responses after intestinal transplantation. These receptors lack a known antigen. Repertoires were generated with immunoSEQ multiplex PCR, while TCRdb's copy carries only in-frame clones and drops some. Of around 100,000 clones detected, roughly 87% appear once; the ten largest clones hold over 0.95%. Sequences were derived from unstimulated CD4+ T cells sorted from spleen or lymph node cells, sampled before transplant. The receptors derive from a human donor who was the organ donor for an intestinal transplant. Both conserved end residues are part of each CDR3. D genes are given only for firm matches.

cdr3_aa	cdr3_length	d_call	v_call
CASSPGRTGSYNSPLHF	17	.	TRBV27
CASSQESASGGATRTQYF	18	TRBD2	TRBV4-1
CASSSRGDYGYTF	13	.	TRBV7-9
CASSAHQGRTDTQYF	15	.	TRBV6-1
CASSSGMSFANEQFF	15	.	TRBV11-2
CASSQAGYYGYTF	13	.	TRBV14
CSARDSPGYTF	11	.	TRBV20-1
CASSQGLLYSPLHF	14	.	TRBV19
CASSLAYTPGTDTQYF	16	.	TRBV7-9
CASSLVRQGSEAFF	14	TRBD1	TRBV7-2
CASSLDLRGSYEQYF	15	.	TRBV7-2
CASSLQGTEAFF	12	.	TRBV5-1
CASSQLGRGGEAFF	14	.	TRBV4-1
CASSQEAGQGLRQYF	15	TRBD1	TRBV14
CAWSYQGNGYTF	12	.	TRBV30
CASRRGQGFYEQYF	14	TRBD1	TRBV4-1
CASSYSSGGVGNTIYF	16	.	TRBV6-6
CASSSGGDLPLHF	13	.	TRBV19
CASMGRRGEYSPLHF	15	.	TRBV2
CASSQTINSPLHF	13	.	TRBV28
CASSQWGSPPGYTF	14	.	TRBV27
CASSPPGQTDTQYF	14	TRBD1	TRBV18
CASSYVGGNTEAFF	14	.	TRBV6-5
CASSERAGGVKVVRVVYGYTF	21	TRBD1	TRBV2
CASSATGTPYQETQYF	16	.	TRBV9
CASSLLPTRVEKLFF	15	.	TRBV27
CASIQGSDTEAFF	13	TRBD1	TRBV2
CASSPFRREWNYGYTF	16	.	TRBV5-6
CASSIGLTGSYGYTF	15	.	TRBV19
CASRHEGAFGGYTF	14	TRBD1	TRBV2
CASSPPPQGNTEAFF	15	.	TRBV6-6
CAISEISHPGGGYTF	15	.	TRBV10-3
CASSDTGTSGNTIYF	15	.	TRBV6-5
CATLPEAYNEQFF	13	.	TRBV28
CASSLQAQGNSPLHF	15	.	TRBV7-9
CASTRREAQYF	11	.	TRBV2
CASRFKGAGDTQYF	14	.	TRBV2
CASSPRNSFSTTNEKLFF	18	.	TRBV7-8
CASTGTEGLGYTF	13	TRBD1	TRBV10-3
CASSRQGAGELFF	13	TRBD1	TRBV19
CASNRDRGGDTQYF	14	TRBD1	TRBV6-1
CASSFEDRGNYGYTF	15	TRBD1	TRBV5-6
CASSGQGYNSPLHF	14	TRBD1	TRBV6-1
CASSLGTVRDTQYF	14	.	TRBV7-2
CASSRQGSYGYTF	13	TRBD1	TRBV10-1
CASSRPGAGSTDTQYF	16	.	TRBV6-6
CASSPNLSSGSEQFF	15	.	TRBV2
CASSPGYSYEQYF	13	.	TRBV18
CAWKGQSSKFTSSYNSPLHF	20	.	TRBV30
CASSLYSGSDIQYF	14	.	TRBV7-2
CAWSVRGNQPQHF	13	.	TRBV30
CASSLQGTVTEAFF	14	TRBD1	TRBV5-8
CAISPGDYGYTF	12	.	TRBV10-3
CASSLVRTSGGATYNEQFF	19	TRBD2	TRBV11-2
CASSPGYGAYQPQHF	15	.	TRBV5-6